The 29 T cell receptor beta chains given below trace back to one sample, sequenced in a study of metastatic and nonmetastatic thyroid tumors. TCRdb called clones again from the PCR reads with MiXCR. The data show about 24,000 clones, under 25% seen once. No patient received treatment before thyroid surgery. Specimen: blood. All receptors come from a male donor with papillary thyroid cancer or a benign thyroid nodule (not recorded which). Some clones in this sample may be carry-over from other donors' samples.

This clone has at least ten counts. The chain couples TRBV4-1 to TRBJ1-1; perhaps TRBD1 as D (5 bases). V gave up 1 base and J gave up 1 base, with 10 bases separating them. The CDR3 is made up of 15 amino acids. In germline, CDR1 is MGHRA, CDR2 YSYEKL. In DNA form, the CDR3 reads TGCGCCAGCAGCCAAGGTCAGGGATGGAACACTGAAGCTTTCTTT. Its translation: CASSQGQGWNTEAFF.

This clone showed up just once. V usage is TRBV11-3 and J usage is TRBJ2-7; D gene uncertain. The CDR3 has 14 residues. Germline CDR1 and CDR2: SGHNT and YENEEA. Deletions cut 2 bases from V and 3 bases from J, with 11 bases between. In nucleotides, the CDR3 is TGTGCCAGCAGCTTATTGGGCAGAGGCTACGAGCAGTACTTC. Protein product: CASSLLGRGYEQYF.

The rearrangement uses TRBV11-2 and TRBJ2-7; D is perhaps TRBD1 or TRBD2 (5 bases each). This CDR3 is built from 16 residues. Germline CDR1 is SGHAT and CDR2 is FQNNGV. The V gene lost 3 bases and the J gene lost 0 bases, with 15 bases spanning the gap. As DNA, the CDR3 is TGTGCCAGCAGCTTCCCCGGGACCGACCCCTCCTACGAGCAGTACTTC. It codes for CASSFPGTDPSYEQYF. The full variable domain, rest sourced from reference TRBV11-2 and TRBJ2-7, is EAGVAQSPRYKIIEKRQSVAFWCNPISGHATLYWYQQILGQGPKLLIQFQNNGVVDDSQLPKDRFSAERLKGVDSTLKIQPAKLEDSAVYLCASSFPGTDPSYEQYFGPGTRLTVT.

This clone was seen a handful of times. V and J are TRBV4-1 and TRBJ1-1; D ambiguous. V lost 0 bases to trimming and J lost 7 bases, with 9 bases between them. The CDR3 is 13 amino acids. Germline V lookup: CDR1 MGHRA, CDR2 YSYEKL. CDR3 protein: CASSQDFQNEAFF. CDR3 DNA: TGCGCCAGCAGCCAAGATTTCCAGAATGAAGCTTTCTTT.

The V call is TRBV20-1, the J call TRBJ1-1; D is unresolved. This CDR3 region has 15 residues. The germline CDR1 and CDR2 sequences are DFQATT and SNEGSKA (reference sequence). The V end was cut by 1 base, the J end by 2 bases, with 14 bases between. CDR3 bases: TGCAGTGCTAGAGTCCTCCTGGAGGTAAACACTGAAGCTTTCTTT. Its translation is CSARVLLEVNTEAFF.

This clone was counted ten times or more. V gene TRBV20-1 combines with J gene TRBJ1-2; 8 bases fit TRBD1. Per germline, CDR1 DFQATT and CDR2 SNEGSKA (reference sequence). V dropped 0 bases and J dropped 4; count of bases not matched to a gene: 4. This CDR3 is built from 14 residues. CDR3 residues: CSARDRGRSYGYTF. The CDR3, as DNA: TGCAGTGCTAGAGACAGGGGGCGCAGCTATGGCTACACCTTC.

This clone has ten or more counts. The rearrangement uses TRBV5-1 and TRBJ2-7; D is ambiguous. The length of the CDR3 is 13 residues. V lost 0 bases to trimming and J lost 4 bases, with 8 bases between them. Germline loops: CDR1 SGHRS, CDR2 YFSETQ. CDR3 residues: CASSLEGQYEQYF. The DNA for the CDR3 is TGCGCCAGCAGCTTGGAAGGGCAATACGAGCAGTACTTC.

This clone occurred many times. The V call is TRBV5-1, the J call TRBJ2-3; TRBD2 matches 10 bases. The V segment lost 3 bases and the J segment 3 bases; nucleotides outside the gene matches: 4. CDR3 size: 15 residues. Germline CDR1 SGHRS, CDR2 YFSETQ. CDR3 coding DNA: TGCGCCAGCAGCTCGGGACTAGCGCGAACAGATACGCAGTATTTT. Residues: CASSSGLARTDTQYF.

This clone was recorded many times. V gene TRBV6-1 combines with J gene TRBJ2-7; 9 bases map to TRBD2. This CDR3 has 15 amino acids. V lost 5 bases, J lost 7 bases, and 12 bases stayed unmatched. The V gene's germline CDR1 is MNHNS and CDR2 SASEGT. The CDR3 is CASSRQGSGRREQYF. The CDR3 bases are TGTGCCAGCAGTCGGCAGGGGAGCGGGAGGAGGGAGCAGTACTTC.

In this sample, this clone turned up many times. The V and J genes are TRBV9 and TRBJ2-5; 7 nucleotides match TRBD1. The J segment lost 4 bases and the V segment lost 0 bases, leaving 6 bases of the junction unmatched. The V gene's germline CDR1 is SGDLS and CDR2 YYNGEE. The CDR3 length is 15 residues. CDR3 sequence: CASSVARGTSETQYF. CDR3 DNA: TGTGCCAGCAGCGTAGCCAGGGGGACATCAGAGACCCAGTACTTC.

This clone has more than one count but fewer than ten. The chain recombines TRBV28 with TRBJ1-2; D is unresolved. The CDR3 consists of 15 residues. Germline V gene lookup returns CDR1 MDHEN and CDR2 SYDVKM. Trimming pared 6 bases from V and 4 bases from J, leaving 18 bases between. DNA of the CDR3: TGTGCCAGCAGACACATTGCGGATGCCATCTATGGCTACACCTTC. This sequence encodes CASRHIADAIYGYTF.

This clone was observed many times. V is TRBV12-3 or TRBV12-4 and J is TRBJ1-1; 7 bases fit TRBD1. The CDR3 sequence is 14 residues long. The V and J ends lost 1 base and 1 base, in that order; junction bases with no gene match: 0. The CDR3 is CASSLGTGNTEAFF. The CDR3 DNA follows: TGTGCCAGCAGTTTAGGGACAGGGAACACTGAAGCTTTCTTT.

This clone was observed many times. The chain joins TRBV28 to TRBJ2-5, with 9 nucleotides matching TRBD1. Germline V lookup: CDR1 MDHEN, CDR2 SYDVKM. J was trimmed by 5 bases and V by 8 bases; bases with no gene match: 15. The CDR3 contains 16 residues. CDR3 DNA sequence: TGTGCCAGCCAATACCTGGGGACAGGGCGACGGGAGACCCAGTACTTC. Protein product: CASQYLGTGRRETQYF.

This chain links TRBV5-4 with TRBJ2-7, with TRBD2 identical over 12 bases. Trimming took 0 bases from V and 3 from J; bases not matched to a gene: 13. The germline gives CDR1 SGHNT, CDR2 YYREEE (reference sequence). This CDR3 has 19 residues. The CDR3 coding sequence is TGTGCCAGCAGCTTGGTTTATTCCAGCGGACTAGCGGGAAGCTACGAGCAGTACTTC. It specifies CASSLVYSSGLAGSYEQYF. Complete variable domain (other parts from reference TRBV5-4 and TRBJ2-7): ETGVTQSPTHLIKTRGQQVTLRCSSQSGHNTVSWYQQALGQGPQFIFQYYREEENGRGNFPPRFSGLQFPNYSSELNVNALELDDSALYLCASSLVYSSGLAGSYEQYFGPGTRLTVT.

The chain is built from TRBV20-1 and TRBJ2-3; TRBD2 matches at 10 bases. V lost 3 bases, J lost 4 bases, and 19 bases stayed unmatched. Germline-derived CDR1 and CDR2 are DFQATT and SNEGSKA (reference sequence). This CDR3 region has 19 residues. Written as DNA, the CDR3 is TGCAGTGCTAGGAGAGGGCTAGCGGGAGAAGGGGGGATCGCAGATACGCAGTATTTT. Translated, it gives CSARRGLAGEGGIADTQYF.

By its share, this clone is medium-sized. V and J are TRBV6-2 or TRBV6-3 and TRBJ1-1; perhaps TRBD1 as D (5 bases). The V end was cut by 5 bases, the J end by 3 bases, with 10 bases between. The CDR3 length is 13 residues. Germline V gene sequence: CDR1 MNHEY, CDR2 SVGEGT. The CDR3 reads CASSRDGYTEAFF. The DNA of the CDR3 is TGTGCCAGCAGTCGGGACGGTTACACTGAAGCTTTCTTT.

This clone is medium-sized within its sample. The chain has TRBV28 and TRBJ2-5; a weak D match, TRBD2 (5 bases). Trimming shortened V by 2 bases and J by 1 base, and 8 bases separated the two germline ends. Germline V lookup: CDR1 MDHEN, CDR2 SYDVKM. The CDR3 is 14 residues long. The CDR3 here is CASSLRGLQETQYF. DNA of the CDR3: TGTGCCAGCAGTTTACGAGGGCTCCAAGAGACCCAGTACTTC. Filled out from reference TRBV28 and TRBJ2-5, the complete variable domain reads DVKVTQSSRYLVKRTGEKVFLECVQDMDHENMFWYRQDPGLGLRLIYFSYDVKMKEKGDIPEGYSVSREKKERFSLILESASTNQTSMYLCASSLRGLQETQYFGPGTRLLVL.

This clone occurred many times. This chain connects TRBV20-1 to TRBJ2-4; possibly TRBD2 for D (6 bases). With 6 bases removed from V and 1 base from J, the gap between germline ends came to 13 bases. The CDR3 length is 14 residues. Looked up from germline, CDR1 is DFQATT and CDR2 is SNEGSKA (reference sequence). The CDR3 bases are TGCAGTGCCACCAGGGAGGTGGCCAAAAACATTCAGTACTTC. Its translation is CSATREVAKNIQYF.

This chain joins TRBV6-1 and TRBJ2-1, with D unclear. CDR1 MNHNS and CDR2 SASEGT come from the germline V gene. The CDR3 is made up of 14 amino acids. Trimming shortened V by 4 bases and J by 5 bases, and 12 bases separated the two germline ends. As DNA, the CDR3 is TGTGCCAGCAGTGGATATATCCCGGACAATGAGCAGTTCTTC. It codes for CASSGYIPDNEQFF.

This clone has just one count. The genes are TRBV4-1 and TRBJ1-1, with 7 bases aligning to TRBD1. Germline loops: CDR1 MGHRA, CDR2 YSYEKL. Germline trimming cut 0 bases from V and 10 bases from J; bases unmatched to any gene: 17. This CDR3 is 17 amino acids long. CDR3 DNA: TGCGCCAGCAGCCAAGAGCCCCCGGGAGGGGGCAGCCAGGCAGCTTTCTTT. This gives the protein CASSQEPPGGGSQAAFF.

This clone came up many times. The CDR3 DNA reads as TGTGCCAGTCGGGACTGGAATTACGAGCAGTACTTC. Translated, it gives CASRDWNYEQYF. V usage is TRBV19 and J usage is TRBJ2-7; a weak D match, TRBD2 (6 bases). This CDR3 region has 12 residues. Trimming stripped 8 bases from V and 4 bases from J, with 12 bases between. Germline CDR1 and CDR2: LNHDA and SQIVND (reference sequence).

This clone has at least ten counts. The chain is built from TRBV12-3 or TRBV12-4 and TRBJ1-2; no clear D. V was shortened by 7 bases and J by 0 bases, with 18 bases between the two germline ends. The CDR3 extends over 16 amino acids. This CDR3 reads CASNAAGGRANYGYTF. The CDR3 DNA sequence: TGTGCCAGCAACGCGGCGGGCGGAAGAGCTAACTATGGCTACACCTTC.

This clone was picked up many times. This sequence joins TRBV28 and TRBJ2-3; D unclear. The V end was cut by 2 bases, the J end by 1 base, with 10 bases between. The germline CDR1 and CDR2 sequences are MDHEN and SYDVKM. The CDR3 has 15 amino acids. The CDR3 DNA is TGTGCCAGCAGTTTAAAGTTGGGTCGCACAGATACGCAGTATTTT. This encodes CASSLKLGRTDTQYF. Together with reference TRBV28 and TRBJ2-3, the CDR3 gives the full variable domain: DVKVTQSSRYLVKRTGEKVFLECVQDMDHENMFWYRQDPGLGLRLIYFSYDVKMKEKGDIPEGYSVSREKKERFSLILESASTNQTSMYLCASSLKLGRTDTQYFGPGTRLTVL.

This clone has a count of ten or more. V is TRBV20-1 and J is TRBJ2-1, with 10 bases lining up with TRBD2. The CDR3 is made up of 17 amino acids. Germline V gene lookup returns CDR1 DFQATT and CDR2 SNEGSKA (reference sequence). V lost 1 base and J lost 4; bases outside the gene matches: 10. CDR3 residues: CSARATELAGLYNEQFF. CDR3 in DNA: TGCAGTGCTAGAGCCACCGAACTAGCGGGACTTTACAATGAGCAGTTCTTC.

As to this clone: A much larger clone differs by one base, so this may be a read error. V and J are TRBV11-1 and TRBJ2-3; 9 positions match TRBD2. The J segment lost 5 bases and the V segment lost 3 bases, leaving 12 bases of the junction unmatched. The germline V gene has CDR1 SGHAT and CDR2 FQDESV (reference sequence). The CDR3 loop spans 17 amino acids. The CDR3 DNA reads TGTGCCAGCAGCTTCCCTGGCGGGAGGGCCCCGGAAGATACGCAGTATTTT. This encodes CASSFPGGRAPEDTQYF.

This clone is classed as medium-sized (0.01 to 0.1%). The chain uses TRBV20-1 and TRBJ1-2; D is ambiguous. The CDR3 has 15 residues. Germline CDR1 is DFQATT and CDR2 is SNEGSKA (reference sequence). V lost 0 bases to trimming and J lost 5 bases, with 16 bases between them. CDR3 sequence (DNA): TGCAGTGCTAGAGACCACCTGCGGGCTGGTTATGGCTACACCTTC. Translation gives CSARDHLRAGYGYTF.

Sample share makes this clone medium-sized. This chain links TRBV18 with TRBJ2-7; 7 positions agree with TRBD1. The CDR3 is 14 residues long. The germline gives CDR1 KGHSH, CDR2 LQKENI. Trimming cost V 3 bases and J 0 bases; bases outside gene matches: 2. This CDR3 reads CASSPRDSSYEQYF. The CDR3 DNA sequence: TGTGCCAGCTCACCTCGGGACAGCTCCTACGAGCAGTACTTC.

The sample holds many counts of this clone. J is TRBJ1-1 and V is TRBV3-1; no clear D gene. V shed 4 bases and J shed 0 bases, with 9 bases lying between them. Germline lookup yields CDR1 LGHDT and CDR2 YNNKEL (reference sequence). The CDR3 runs 14 residues. CDR3 sequence (DNA): TGTGCCAGCAGCCGTCAGGAAATGAACACTGAAGCTTTCTTT. Translated, it gives CASSRQEMNTEAFF.

By share, this clone counts as medium-sized. This chain connects TRBV4-2 to TRBJ2-7, with D possibly TRBD1 on 6 matching bases. Trimming removed 6 bases at V and 1 base at J, with 19 bases between. This CDR3 is 16 amino acids long. Per germline, CDR1 LGHNA and CDR2 YNFKEQ. The CDR3 spells CASRVRGQIISYEQYF. In DNA, the CDR3 is TGTGCCAGCAGAGTCAGGGGCCAGATTATATCCTACGAGCAGTACTTC.